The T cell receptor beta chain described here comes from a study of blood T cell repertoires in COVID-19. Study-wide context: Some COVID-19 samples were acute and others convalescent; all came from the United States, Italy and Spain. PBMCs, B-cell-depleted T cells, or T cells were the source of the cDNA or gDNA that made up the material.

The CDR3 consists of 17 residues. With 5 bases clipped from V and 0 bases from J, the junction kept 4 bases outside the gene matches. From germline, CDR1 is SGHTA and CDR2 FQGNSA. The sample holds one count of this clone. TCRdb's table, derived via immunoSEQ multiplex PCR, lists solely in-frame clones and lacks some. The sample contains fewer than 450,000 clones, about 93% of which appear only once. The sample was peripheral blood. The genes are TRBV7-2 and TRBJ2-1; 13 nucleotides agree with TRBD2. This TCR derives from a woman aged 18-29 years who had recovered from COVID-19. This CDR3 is CASSERTSGSSYNEQFF. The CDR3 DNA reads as TGTGCCAGCAGCGAGAGGACTAGCGGGAGCTCCTACAATGAGCAGTTCTTC.